Included here is one TCR beta chain sequence, with context. These data originate in a study of blood T cell repertoires in COVID-19. Study in general: Researchers got acute and convalescent COVID-19 samples from the United States, Italy and Spain.

Profiling relied on immunoSEQ multiplex PCR, and the TCRdb table lists in-frame clones only, not all of them. The sample carries 150,000 to 180,000 clones, 75% to 80% recorded once. The receptor was isolated from an older man with acute or convalescent COVID-19. Source material: peripheral blood.

The DNA of the CDR3 is TGCGCCAGCAGCCAAGGACTAGCGGGGGGGCATGATACGCAGTATTTT. As protein: CASSQGLAGGHDTQYF. The chain links TRBV4-1 to TRBJ2-3; 14 bases map to TRBD2. The CDR3 covers 16 residues. Unmatched junction bases numbered 3, after V lost 1 base and J lost 6 bases. Germline CDR1 is MGHRA and CDR2 is YSYEKL.